These 14 T cell receptor beta chains share one sample of origin, sequenced in a study of tumor and adjacent non-tumor tissue in lung cancer. RNA was extracted from bulk tissue without any cell sorting. TCRbeta libraries were built with three rounds of nested PCR, modified from ARM-PCR. In TCRdb, the multiplex PCR reads were re-called with MiXCR into one record per CDR3 protein. The data show 60,000 to 90,000 distinct CDR3 sequences, under 85% seen once. Sequenced: lung tumor tissue. Receptors were obtained from a woman between 45 and 60 years old with non-small cell lung cancer.

Comments on this clonotype: A junction end diverges from the germline sequence, so it may reflect a read error. The chain links TRBV7-8 to TRBJ2-1; D uncertain. This CDR3 is 13 amino acids long. Germline V gives CDR1 SGHVS, CDR2 FQNEAQ. As DNA, the CDR3 is TGTGCCAGCAGCTTAGGAGATGAGAATGAGAAGTTCTTC. It yields the protein CASSLGDENEKFF.

As concerns this clonotype: A read error may account for a junction end that differs from germline. The chain is built from TRBV20-1 and TRBJ2-3, with 8 bases aligning to TRBD2. Germline V lookup: CDR1 DFQATT, CDR2 SNEGSKA (reference sequence). The CDR3 spans 15 residues. The CDR3 protein is CSARNPGTRTATQYF. CDR3 sequence (DNA): TGCAGTGCTAGAAACCCCGGGACTAGGACAGCTACGCAGTATTTT.

V usage is TRBV6-5 and J usage is TRBJ2-7, with D hard to call. Germline CDR1 and CDR2: MNHEY and SVGAGI. The CDR3 length is 16 residues. As DNA, the CDR3 is TGTGCCAGCAGTTACTCGAGCAGCCCGTTCTCCTACGAGCAGGACGTC. Residues: CASSYSSSPFSYEQDV.

A note on this clonotype: This may stem from a read error, because a much larger clone lies one nucleotide away. The CDR3: CSANPRGQPQHF. CDR3 nucleotides: TGCAGTGCTAATCCCCGAGGGCAGCCCCAGCATTTT. This sequence joins TRBV20-1 and TRBJ1-5; D is ambiguous. The CDR3 contains 12 residues. The germline V and J ends were trimmed by 4 bases and 7 bases, with 11 bases remaining between them. CDR1 is DFQATT and CDR2 is SNEGSKA in the germline V gene (reference sequence).

This chain links TRBV5-1 with TRBJ1-1; a possible D gene is TRBD1 (5 bases). Trimming removed 6 bases from V and 10 bases from J, with 28 bases in between. This CDR3 has 16 amino acids. CDR1 and CDR2 from the germline V gene are SGHRS and YFSETQ. The CDR3 coding sequence is TGCGCCAGCAATCCGGGGGTATGGGGCCTTCTGACCGGAGCTTTCTTT. It is translated as CASNPGVWGLLTGAFF.

As for this clonotype: Relative to the germline gene, one junction end is altered; a read error may explain this. The rearrangement uses TRBV4-1 and TRBJ2-3; D possibly corresponds to TRBD2 (7 bases). CDR1 is MGHRA and CDR2 is YSYEKL in the germline V gene. The CDR3 is 19 residues long. In nucleotides, the CDR3 is TGCGGCAGCACCCAAGAGAGGGGGGTAGGACTAGGGGCCTCAGATACGCAGTATTTT. Amino acids: CGSTQERGVGLGASDTQYF.

This clonotype occurred many times. This chain links TRBV6-6 with TRBJ2-7; 8 bases fit TRBD2. This CDR3 contains 17 residues. V shed 5 bases and J 4 bases; nucleotides not matched to a gene: 16. Germline CDR1 is MNHNY and CDR2 is SVGAGI (reference sequence). The CDR3 bases are TGTGCCAGCAGTCCCCTAACTTTTAGCGGGGAAAAATACGAGCAGTACTTC. Translated: CASSPLTFSGEKYEQYF.

In regard to this clonotype: A junction end diverges from the germline sequence, so it may reflect a read error. V and J are TRBV11-2 and TRBJ2-1; D unresolved. Germline V gene data show CDR1 as SGHAT and CDR2 as FQNNGV. The CDR3 consists of 13 residues. The CDR3 coding sequence is TGTTCCAGCAACTCAACTGTCTACAATGAGCAGTTCTTC. It yields the protein CSSNSTVYNEQFF.

This clonotype was picked up many times. The rearrangement links TRBV28 to TRBJ1-2; no reliable D call. Trimming stripped 5 bases from V and 6 bases from J, with 16 bases between. The length of the CDR3 is 14 residues. Germline V gene sequence: CDR1 MDHEN, CDR2 SYDVKM. The CDR3: CASSPPPAANGYTF. Written as DNA, the CDR3 is TGTGCCAGCAGTCCCCCCCCGGCAGCGAATGGCTACACCTTC.

This sequence joins TRBV14 and TRBJ2-1; TRBD2 matches 13 bases. Germline lookup yields CDR1 SGHDN and CDR2 FVKESK. The CDR3 extends over 14 amino acids. With 6 bases clipped from V and 12 bases from J, the junction kept 8 bases outside the gene matches. The CDR3: CASRQERLAGGQFF. CDR3 coding DNA: TGTGCCAGCAGACAGGAACGACTAGCGGGGGGGCAGTTCTTC. Filled out from reference TRBV14 and TRBJ2-1, the complete variable domain reads EAGVTQFPSHSVIEKGQTVTLRCDPISGHDNLYWYRRVMGKEIKFLLHFVKESKQDESGMPNNRFLAERTGGTYSTLKVQPAELEDSGVYFCASRQERLAGGQFFGPGTRLTVL.

In this sample, this clonotype turned up once. Germline and junction disagree at one end, which may indicate a read error. The V call is TRBV11-2, the J call TRBJ2-5; 8 nucleotides agree with TRBD1. The germline V gene encodes CDR1 SGHAT and CDR2 FQNNGV. CDR3 size: 14 residues. CDR3 DNA: TGTACCAGCAGCTTACCAGGGGGCTCGGAGACCCATTACTTC. Amino acid sequence: CTSSLPGGSETHYF.

The gene calls are TRBV28 and TRBJ2-7; D is possibly TRBD2 (6 bases). The J call could be wrong; TRBJ2-1 is a better fit for the DNA end. The CDR3 consists of 15 residues. The germline V gene has CDR1 MDHEN and CDR2 SYDVKM. The CDR3: CASSPWGERKYEQFF. The CDR3 DNA follows: TGTGCCAGCAGTCCCTGGGGGGAGAGGAAATACGAGCAGTTCTTC.

The CDR3 region is CASSETHTGADTQYF. CDR3 coding DNA: TGTGCCAGCAGTGAAACTCATACAGGGGCTGATACGCAGTATTTT. The J gene is TRBJ2-3, the V gene TRBV6-1, with 7 bases that match TRBD1. CDR1 is MNHNS and CDR2 is SASEGT in the germline V gene. The CDR3 is 15 amino acids. Trimming removed 2 bases from V and 6 bases from J; junction bases left unmatched: 8.

As regards this clonotype: This may arise from a read error, as a much more abundant clone is one base away. CDR3 nucleotide sequence: TGTGGCAGCAGCTTGCGCGGGGGGGGCACTGAAGTTTTCTTT. The encoded protein is CGSSLRGGGTEVFF. The V call is TRBV6-5, the J call TRBJ1-1; D might be TRBD1 (6 bases). The CDR3 is 14 amino acids. CDR1 and CDR2 from the germline V gene are MNHEY and SVGAGI.